These 20 T cell receptor beta chains were all obtained from the same sample, sequenced in a study of blood T cell repertoires in COVID-19. Libraries were prepared by immunoSEQ multiplex PCR; TCRdb keeps only in-frame clonotypes and omits some of them. The sample has 350,000 to 400,000 clones, approximately 92% seen once; the top ten hold around 1%. Sequences were obtained from PBMCs or T cells enriched from blood (not recorded which). These receptor sequences come from a man aged 18 to 30 who had recovered from COVID-19.

The V call is TRBV5-4, the J call TRBJ2-7; 8 positions agree with TRBD1. V was pared by 2 bases and J by 5 bases, with 6 bases of the junction left unmatched. CDR1 and CDR2 (germline): SGHNT, YYREEE (reference sequence). The CDR3 has 14 amino acids. The CDR3 here is CASSFPGGADEQYF. Here the CDR3 DNA reads TGTGCCAGCAGCTTTCCAGGGGGCGCCGACGAGCAGTACTTC.

In this sample, this clone turned up a few times. The rearrangement uses TRBV2 and TRBJ2-5, with 7 bases aligning to TRBD1. J was trimmed by 3 bases and V by 7 bases; bases with no gene match: 8. The CDR3 sequence is 14 residues long. Per germline, CDR1 SNHLY and CDR2 FYNNEI. The CDR3 region is CASNILTGKETQYF. DNA for the CDR3: TGTGCCAGCAACATTTTGACAGGGAAAGAGACCCAGTACTTC. The full variable domain, in which reference TRBV2 and TRBJ2-5 provide the parts outside the CDR3, is EPEVTQTPSHQVTQMGQEVILRCVPISNHLYFYWYRQILGQKVEFLVSFYNNEISEKSEIFDDQFSVERPDGSNFTLKIRSTKLEDSAMYFCASNILTGKETQYFGPGTRLLVL.

J is TRBJ1-5 and V is TRBV5-4, with 10 bases fitting TRBD1. Germline CDR1 reads SGHNT; CDR2 reads YYREEE (reference sequence). V gave up 4 bases and J gave up 7 bases; unmatched junction bases: 5. This CDR3 spans 14 amino acids. CDR3 in amino acids: CASSTGTGDQPQHF. CDR3 DNA: TGTGCCAGCAGCACGGGGACAGGGGACCAGCCCCAGCATTTT.

The V and J genes are TRBV2 and TRBJ2-5, with 7 bases matching TRBD1. Germline V gene sequence: CDR1 SNHLY, CDR2 FYNNEI. CDR3 length: 16 residues. With 0 bases clipped from V and 1 base from J, the junction kept 5 bases outside the gene matches. CDR3 amino acids: CASSEALGTAQETQYF. The CDR3 DNA is TGTGCCAGCAGTGAAGCTCTCGGGACAGCCCAAGAGACCCAGTACTTC.

The gene calls are TRBV19 and TRBJ2-7, with 7 bases aligning to TRBD2. V lost 6 bases, J lost 2 bases, and 7 bases stayed unmatched. CDR1 is LNHDA, CDR2 SQIVND, per germline (reference sequence). The length of the CDR3 is 14 residues. DNA for the CDR3: TGTGCCAGTAGCCGACTAGCCTCCACCTACGAGCAGTACTTC. Its protein product is CASSRLASTYEQYF.

This chain uses TRBV4-1 with TRBJ2-6; 7 positions match TRBD1. This CDR3 comprises 17 residues. The V gene's germline CDR1 is MGHRA and CDR2 YSYEKL. With 4 bases clipped from V and 4 bases from J, the junction kept 10 bases outside the gene matches. The CDR3 protein is CASSRGTEPMGANVLTF. The CDR3 DNA reads TGCGCCAGCAGCCGTGGGACAGAGCCAATGGGGGCCAACGTCCTGACTTTC.

The chain recombines TRBV7-9 with TRBJ1-1, with D unclear. The germline gives CDR1 SEHNR, CDR2 FQNEAQ (reference sequence). This CDR3 comprises 14 residues. The ends were cut back, 4 bases at V and 1 base at J, with 10 bases in the middle. CDR3 in DNA: TGTGCCAGCAGCTCTCCGCCCGGGAACACTGAAGCTTTCTTT. Translating gives CASSSPPGNTEAFF.

The chain has TRBV6-2 or TRBV6-3 and TRBJ2-7, with TRBD2 matching 11 bases. Germline CDR1 is MNHEY and CDR2 is SVGEGT. The J segment lost 5 bases and the V segment lost 2 bases, leaving 11 bases of the junction unmatched. The CDR3 covers 17 residues. The DNA of the CDR3 is TGTGCCAGCAGTTACCCTACTAGCGGGAGAGCGAGCGACGAGCAGTACTTC. Protein sequence: CASSYPTSGRASDEQYF.

V usage is TRBV11-2 and J usage is TRBJ1-2; 7 bases line up with TRBD1. Per the germline V gene, CDR1 is SGHAT and CDR2 is FQNNGV. V gave up 2 bases and J gave up 6 bases; unmatched junction bases: 9. The CDR3 runs 15 residues. The CDR3 sequence is CASSLNVGTGDGYTF. CDR3 nucleotides: TGTGCCAGCAGCTTAAATGTTGGCACAGGGGATGGCTACACCTTC.

The rearrangement joins TRBV5-5 to TRBJ2-1; 9 bases align to TRBD1. V was pared by 4 bases and J by 4 bases, with 6 bases of the junction left unmatched. This CDR3 comprises 15 residues. CDR1 is SGHKS and CDR2 is YYEKEE in the germline V gene (reference sequence). Written as DNA, the CDR3 is TGTGCCAGCAGCGTGACGGGACAGGGTTACAATGAGCAGTTCTTC. Translation: CASSVTGQGYNEQFF.

This clone occurred a few times. The J gene is TRBJ1-2, the V gene TRBV29-1; 10 bases are a match to TRBD1. Trimming cost V 6 bases and J 5 bases; bases outside gene matches: 6. The CDR3 extends over 13 amino acids. CDR1 SQVTM and CDR2 ANQGSEA come from the germline V gene. In DNA, the CDR3 is TGCAGCGTGCCGAGGGACAGGGGATATGGCTACACCTTC. Protein product: CSVPRDRGYGYTF.

The chain recombines TRBV5-5 with TRBJ2-4, with a weak D call TRBD2 (6 bases). V was trimmed by 4 bases and J by 0 bases, leaving 14 bases between them. The germline gives CDR1 SGHKS, CDR2 YYEKEE (reference sequence). The CDR3 consists of 16 residues. The CDR3 DNA sequence: TGTGCCAGCAGCCCTGGGACTCCCGTAGCCAAAAACATTCAGTACTTC. Protein product: CASSPGTPVAKNIQYF. Complete variable domain (other parts from reference TRBV5-5 and TRBJ2-4): DAGVTQSPTHLIKTRGQQVTLRCSPISGHKSVSWYQQVLGQGPQFIFQYYEKEERGRGNFPDRFSARQFPNYSSELNVNALLLGDSALYLCASSPGTPVAKNIQYFGAGTRLSVL.

In its sample, this clone was seen once. V is TRBV29-1 and J is TRBJ2-7; 10 nucleotides align to TRBD1. Germline CDR1 SQVTM, CDR2 ANQGSEA. This CDR3 has 14 residues. The trim removed 3 bases at V and 5 bases at J, leaving 7 bases unmatched. This CDR3 is CSVEFGTGVHEQYF. The CDR3 DNA sequence: TGCAGCGTTGAGTTCGGGACAGGGGTCCACGAGCAGTACTTC.

The chain employs TRBV7-3 and TRBJ2-7; 8 bases are shared with TRBD1. V lost 0 bases, J lost 6 bases, and 4 bases stayed unmatched. The CDR3 is made up of 14 amino acids. CDR1 is SGHTA, CDR2 FQGTGA, per germline. The CDR3: CASSLTTGTGEQYF. The CDR3 nucleotides are TGTGCCAGCAGCTTAACGACGGGGACAGGCGAGCAGTACTTC. The full variable domain, rest sourced from reference TRBV7-3 and TRBJ2-7, is GAGVSQTPSNKVTEKGKYVELRCDPISGHTALYWYRQSLGQGPEFLIYFQGTGAADDSGLPNDRFFAVRPEGSVSTLKIQRTERGDSAVYLCASSLTTGTGEQYFGPGTRLTVT.

This chain connects TRBV7-2 to TRBJ1-1; D ambiguous. CDR1 SGHTA and CDR2 FQGNSA come from the germline V gene. V was clipped by 5 bases and J by 1 base, with 11 bases between them. This CDR3 spans 14 amino acids. CDR3 protein: CASSPKRENTEAFF. The CDR3 coding sequence is TGTGCCAGCAGCCCCAAGAGGGAGAACACTGAAGCTTTCTTT.

This chain links TRBV24-1 with TRBJ2-1, with TRBD2 matching over 13 bases. Germline V CDR1 and CDR2: KGHDR, SFDVKD. CDR3 length: 17 amino acids. V lost 4 bases to trimming and J lost 7 bases; unmatched junction nucleotides: 9. The CDR3: CATSEMTSGGTWNEQFF. CDR3 DNA: TGTGCCACCAGTGAGATGACTAGCGGGGGGACTTGGAATGAGCAGTTCTTC.

V usage is TRBV7-2 and J usage is TRBJ1-2, with D possibly TRBD1 on 5 matching bases. Looked up from germline, CDR1 is SGHTA and CDR2 is FQGNSA. This CDR3 has 13 residues. The DNA for the CDR3 is TGTGCTGGAGTATATGGGGCAGTCGGTGGCTACACCTTC. Its protein product is CAGVYGAVGGYTF.

This clone was picked up one time. CDR3 sequence reads: CASSPRYFEQFF. The CDR3, as DNA: TGTGCCAGCAGTCCTAGGTATTTTGAGCAGTTCTTC. The chain is built from TRBV12-3 or TRBV12-4 and TRBJ2-1; D is uncertain. The CDR3 is 12 amino acids. V lost 5 bases, J lost 9 bases, and 11 bases lay in between.

The CDR3 sequence: CASSPSAIRGNEQFF. The DNA of the CDR3 is TGTGCCAGCAGCCCTTCCGCTATTAGAGGCAATGAGCAGTTCTTC. This rearrangement joins TRBV7-9 to TRBJ2-1; D is uncertain. The CDR3 sequence is 15 residues long. Germline V gene sequence: CDR1 SEHNR, CDR2 FQNEAQ (reference sequence). V lost 5 bases to trimming and J lost 6 bases, with 17 bases between them.

This chain connects TRBV18 to TRBJ2-3; D call uncertain. In germline, CDR1 is KGHSH, CDR2 LQKENI. This CDR3 comprises 16 residues. V was clipped by 2 bases and J by 11 bases, with 23 bases between them. CDR3 sequence: CASSPEEPSTLSEQYF. In nucleotides, the CDR3 is TGTGCCAGCTCACCAGAGGAGCCCTCAACACTCAGTGAGCAGTATTTT.